These T cell receptor beta chains were read from a single sample in a study of lymphopenia after photon versus proton radiotherapy. This table comes from immunoSEQ multiplex PCR, and its TCRdb copy is limited to in-frame clones, with some not included. The sample includes about 160,000 clones, approximately 91% of them seen just once. The sample was peripheral blood, taken from a patient treated with photon-based radiotherapy. These receptors were collected from a middle-aged man with gastric cancer. CDR3s include the opening cysteine and the closing phenylalanine or tryptophan. D genes are given only for firm matches. The size of a clone is reported for some rows only, either as once, few or many, or as a class for expanded clones.

few,TRBJ1-2,TRBV5-6,.,TGTGCCAGCAGCTTGGATCGTATGTACACCTTC,CASSLDRMYTF
.,TRBJ1-4,TRBV19,.,TGTGCCAGTAGTATCCGGGGTGGTGAAAAACTGTTTTTT,CASSIRGGEKLFF
.,TRBJ1-5,TRBV6-5,.,TGTGCCAGCAGTCAAAGGGGGGGCCGCAATCAGCCCCAGCATTTT,CASSQRGGRNQPQHF
.,TRBJ2-7,TRBV9,.,TGTGCCAGCAGCGTAGCTGAAGGACGGACTTACGAGCAGTACTTC,CASSVAEGRTYEQYF
.,TRBJ2-7,TRBV7-8,.,TGTGCCAGCAGTTTCGGGGAGGCGTCTAGCTCCTACGAGCAGTACTTC,CASSFGEASSSYEQYF
.,TRBJ2-5,TRBV9,.,TGTGCCAGCAGCGTTAACCGGGGATTCCAAGAGACCCAGTACTTC,CASSVNRGFQETQYF
.,TRBJ2-6,TRBV7-9,.,TGTGCCAGCAGCTTAGTACTGGGAGGAGGAACCTCTGGGGCCAACGTCCTGACTTTC,CASSLVLGGGTSGANVLTF
few,TRBJ1-5,TRBV5-5,TRBD1,TGTGCCAGCAGCTTACGAGGGGGCGCCCCCGACGGTCAGCCCCAGCATTTT,CASSLRGGAPDGQPQHF
.,TRBJ2-1,TRBV7-2,TRBD2,TGTGCCAGCAGCCCGGGGACTAGCGGGAGGAGAGTTGGAAATGAGCAGTTCTTC,CASSPGTSGRRVGNEQFF
.,TRBJ2-7,TRBV7-9,.,TGTGCCAGCAGCTTAAGCCAGGGGTCCCACGAGCAGTACTTC,CASSLSQGSHEQYF
.,TRBJ2-6,TRBV11-2,.,TGTGCCAGCAGCTCCTATCGACAGTCCTCTGGGGCCAACGTCCTGACTTTC,CASSSYRQSSGANVLTF
.,TRBJ1-1,TRBV4-2,TRBD1,TGTGCCAGCAGCAACCTGGACAGGCGTAGGACTGAAGCTTTCTTT,CASSNLDRRRTEAFF
.,TRBJ2-1,TRBV18,.,TGTGCCAGCTCACCCACAGGGGCGGGGGGTGAGCAGTTCTTC,CASSPTGAGGEQFF
.,TRBJ2-3,TRBV5-5,.,TGTGCCAGCAGCTTAGGGAGTAGCGTACCCACAGATACGCAGTATTTT,CASSLGSSVPTDTQYF
.,TRBJ1-2,TRBV6-5,.,TGTGCCAGCAGTTACGGGACGGCCCTGGGCTACACCTTC,CASSYGTALGYTF
.,TRBJ1-1,TRBV19,.,TGTGCCAGTAAGATAGGGCCTGAAGCTTTCTTT,CASKIGPEAFF
once,TRBJ2-5,TRBV28,TRBD1,TGTGCCAGCAGTGGATCGACAGGGAGCGAGACCCAGTACTTC,CASSGSTGSETQYF
.,TRBJ1-3,TRBV30,.,TGTGCCTGGAGGAGGGGCCAGGCATCTGGAAACACCATATATTTT,CAWRRGQASGNTIYF
.,TRBJ2-1,TRBV11-3,TRBD2,TGTGCCAGCAGCTTCGGACTAGCGGGAGGGGTTGAGCAGTTCTTC,CASSFGLAGGVEQFF
.,TRBJ2-2,TRBV4-1,TRBD1,TGCGCCAGCAGCCAAGAATCGACAGGGACGTACACCGGGGAGCTGTTTTTT,CASSQESTGTYTGELFF
once,TRBJ2-3,TRBV27,.,TGTGCCAGCAGTCCGGACGGAGATACGCAGTATTTT,CASSPDGDTQYF
.,TRBJ2-5,TRBV19,.,TGTGCCAGTAGCCCCGGCATAGACCGGGAGACCCAGTACTTC,CASSPGIDRETQYF
.,TRBJ2-7,TRBV28,TRBD2,TGTGCCAGCGGTAGCGGGGCCCGTGGGGAGCAGTACTTC,CASGSGARGEQYF
.,TRBJ2-1,TRBV5-1,TRBD2,TGCGCCAGCAGCAGGGAAGGGACTAGTAAGTTCTTC,CASSREGTSKFF
.,TRBJ1-4,TRBV10-3,.,TGTGCCATCGGTGACAGAGCAAATGAAAAACTGTTTTTT,CAIGDRANEKLFF
.,TRBJ1-4,TRBV7-2,.,TGTGCCAGCAGCTTATCCAATGAAAAACTGTTTTTT,CASSLSNEKLFF
.,TRBJ1-2,TRBV28,.,TGTGCCAGCAGTTTAAATTTGAATGGCTACACCTTC,CASSLNLNGYTF
few,TRBJ1-3,TRBV4-1,TRBD1,TGCGCCAGCAGCCAGGGCAGGGGGTACTCTGGAAACACCATATATTTT,CASSQGRGYSGNTIYF
.,TRBJ1-2,TRBV7-9,.,TGTGCCAGCAGCTTAGCCAAGGGACGGACCTATGGCTACACCTTC,CASSLAKGRTYGYTF
.,TRBJ1-1,TRBV20-1,.,TGCAGTGCTAGTGGGGGGACTGAAGCTTTCTTT,CSASGGTEAFF
.,TRBJ1-1,TRBV19,.,TGTGCCAGTAGTATCCGGGGGAACACTGAAGCTTTCTTT,CASSIRGNTEAFF
.,TRBJ2-1,TRBV19,TRBD1,TGTGCCAGTAGTAAGGACAGGAGCTCCTACAATGAGCAGTTCTTC,CASSKDRSSYNEQFF
.,TRBJ2-1,TRBV19,TRBD1,TGTGCCAGTAGTCCCGGGACAGGGCTGCGTTACAATGAGCAGTTCTTC,CASSPGTGLRYNEQFF
once,TRBJ2-1,TRBV9,TRBD1,TGTGCCAGCAGCGTCTTCCCGGGACAGGGGGCGCGGAATGAGCAGTTCTTC,CASSVFPGQGARNEQFF
.,TRBJ2-7,TRBV7-9,.,TGTGCCAGCAGCTTAGGCAGCGTCGAGCAGTACTTC,CASSLGSVEQYF
.,TRBJ1-5,TRBV18,.,TGTGCCAGCTCACCAGGCGGGGCTTATGTGGCGCCCCAGCATTTT,CASSPGGAYVAPQHF
few,TRBJ2-7,TRBV5-6,TRBD2,TGTGCCAGCAGCCGACTCGGACTAGCGGTTTCCTACGAGCAGTACTTC,CASSRLGLAVSYEQYF
.,TRBJ2-7,TRBV30,.,TGTGCCTGGACTAGTCTGCTGAGGTCCTACGAGCAGTACTTC,CAWTSLLRSYEQYF
.,TRBJ2-1,TRBV7-7,.,TGTGCCAGCAGCTTAGCGGGAGGTATCGACGGTGAGCAGTTCTTC,CASSLAGGIDGEQFF
.,TRBJ1-2,TRBV19,TRBD1,TGTGCCAGTAGTACTTTGGACAGGGTAAACTATGGCTACACCTTC,CASSTLDRVNYGYTF
.,TRBJ2-7,TRBV7-2,.,TGTGCCAGCAGCTTGACCCCCACTTACGAGCAGTACTTC,CASSLTPTYEQYF
.,TRBJ2-7,TRBV6-5,TRBD2,TGTGCCAGCAGTTACTCACGCGGGAGCCACGAGCAGTACTTC,CASSYSRGSHEQYF
.,TRBJ1-2,TRBV7-6,TRBD1,TGTGCCAGCAGCTTGGGACAGGGGGCTGGCTACACCTTC,CASSLGQGAGYTF
.,TRBJ2-7,TRBV19,TRBD1,TGTGCCAGTAGTAACTCGGACAGGGGCCACGAGCAGTACTTC,CASSNSDRGHEQYF
.,TRBJ1-1,TRBV28,.,TGTGCCAGCAGTTTACCCCAGGGCACTGAAGCTTTCTTT,CASSLPQGTEAFF